The subject of this entry is one T cell receptor beta chain. Which antigen it targets is not known. Qualities for individual bases were not recorded, and no much larger clone is one base off. TCR CDR3 regions were amplified from genomic DNA by multiplex PCR using the deep immunoSEQ assay. Genomic DNA extracted from each cell subset was distributed evenly over all wells of several immunoSEQ 96-well plates, and each plate served as one replicate. For sorted subsets, 200 to 250 ng genomic DNA, equal to 25,000 to 35,000 T cell genomes, was loaded into each replicate PCR. The purified libraries were quantified using a Qubit 3.0 fluorometer, sized with a Bioanalyzer 2100, and then quantified again using the KAPA Library Quantification kit. Every immunoSEQ 96-well plate was sequenced on a dedicated single-read 150-cycle Illumina NextSeq 550 flow cell. Under the source paper's analysis protocol: Because only junctional sequences without quality scores were contained in the immunoSEQ output, filtering matching that applied to full-length reads could not be performed. To assign V/J genes and CDR3, sequences were annotated against IMGT germline references using PyIR, a Python wrapper for IgBLAST v1.9. Reads were filtered out if the reads had weak V/J assignments (E-value above 1e-6), no CDR3, stop codons, out-of-frame junctions, or ambiguous translated residues. V3J clonotypes were defined as sequences sharing an identical inferred V gene, J gene, and CDR3 amino acid sequence. To compute the percentage overlap between repertoires, the number of shared unique clonotypes was divided by the size of the smaller repertoire. Richness of each repertoire was evaluated using RTK rarefaction, the Chao1 estimator, and Recon v2.1 estimates of unobserved clonotypes. For all TCRbeta clonotypes obtained by the gDNA method from several donors, generation probabilities were computed with OLGA. In TCRdb, the immuneACCESS table is reduced to in-frame sequences with V and J assigned. These tables do not hold every clone; where another copy was compared, an unresolved V gene accounts for under half, and the others remain unexplained. V, J and clone size were drawn from that table, and D and trimming were deduced from the DNA. Within this sample are about 1.5 million clones, with 98% of them counted one time only. The ten largest clones take up roughly 0.4% of the sample.

This sample is part of a study of shared clonotypes between healthy human individuals (dated by TCRdb to 2018 to 2020). A note on the overall study: The cohort comprised a couple of women and a few men aged 18 to 49 years. For each donor, CD4 naive and CD4 memory were each given three plates, CD8 naive was given two plates, and CD8 memory was given one plate. The study deeply sequenced blood TCR repertoires of about 5 healthy adults to estimate repertoire size and the extent of clonotype sharing between individuals. To increase sequencing depth and limit assay-specific biases, different laboratories used diverse techniques to prepare libraries and sequence TCR repertoires. Per donor, leukapheresis produced somewhere between about 0.9 and 10 billion PBMCs.

Donors were healthy HIV-negative adults with no recently reported acute infections or vaccinations. All donors were Caucasian adults living in Nashville, Tennessee, USA. CD4+ T cells were enriched through magnetic negative selection, after which naive cells were positively selected on CD45RA and the remaining negative fraction served as the memory subset. Blood was collected by leukapheresis, and PBMCs were isolated by Ficoll-Histopaque density gradient centrifugation and then cryopreserved in liquid nitrogen vapor phase. Purity and quantity of every magnetically sorted T cell population were checked by analytical flow cytometry. Genomic DNA was isolated from every sorted fraction and measured by UV absorbance on a Nanodrop 2000c. V is pruned by 4 bases and J by 3 bases, leaving 8 bases of the junction without a gene match. From the germline V gene, CDR1 is SGHAT and CDR2 is FQNNGV. The CDR3 holds 16 amino acids from the cysteine to the phenylalanine. Only the CDR3 region is kept as DNA, spanning 48 bases read in frame from base 1.

What the study reported, not specific to this receptor: Pairwise subsampling indicated that sequencing depth was expected to affect the degree of clonotype sharing among donors. Because the study included a small number of donors, the genetic and exposure-history diversity represented was limited. Estimated clonotype richness was generally larger for naive than for memory subsets. Sampling was restricted to blood, and TCR repertoires in tissues likely differ from the TCR repertoires found in blood. Approximately 5% of naive CD4, around 3.6% of naive CD8, around 2.3% of memory CD4, and approximately 0.39% of memory CD8 clonotypes were shared across several donors. Incomplete sequencing was indicated by rarefaction of sorted-subset datasets, despite the large sequencing depth. Higher generation probabilities were observed for clonotypes shared by all four sorted-subset donors than for non-shared clonotypes.

The chain couples TRBV11-2 to TRBJ2-7, with 11 bases in between that match TRBD2. What was sequenced was naive CD4+ T cells sorted from blood. Interpreted using the paper, the cell subset or site label stands for: CD45RA+ positively selected. The sequence derives from a man aged 30 to 45 in good health. The CDR3 here reads CASSYPTSGNVYEQYF. Read as DNA, the sequence is TGTGCCAGCAGCTACCCGACTAGCGGGAACGTCTACGAGCAGTACTTC.